Listed here are 19 T cell receptor beta chains from one sample, sequenced in a study of blood T cell repertoires in COVID-19. Sequenced by immunoSEQ multiplex PCR; TCRdb stores in-frame clones only, minus some. The sample lists 100,000 or so clones; about 76% were seen once. Sequencing was carried out using peripheral blood. These receptors all stem from a man older than 75 with acute or convalescent COVID-19.

The CDR3 region has the DNA TGCGCCAGCAGCCGAGACAGGGACACCGGGGAGCTGTTTTTT. This sequence encodes CASSRDRDTGELFF. The rearrangement joins TRBV5-1 to TRBJ2-2, with 7 nucleotides matching TRBD1. The CDR3 totals 14 residues. Germline V gene sequence: CDR1 SGHRS, CDR2 YFSETQ. Losses at the gene ends were 4 bases for V and 3 bases for J; bases not matched to a gene: 3.

The table lists this clone with a few counts. This chain uses TRBV19 with TRBJ1-5, with TRBD1 matching 10 bases. CDR3 size: 18 residues. CDR1 and CDR2 from the germline V gene are LNHDA and SQIVND (reference sequence). V shed 3 bases and J 2 bases; nucleotides not matched to a gene: 10. CDR3 nucleotide sequence: TGTGCCAGTAGTATCCCCTTGACAGGGGGCAGGGGCAATCAGCCCCAGCATTTT. It specifies CASSIPLTGGRGNQPQHF.

This sequence joins TRBV3-1 (or the pseudogene TRBV3-2) and TRBJ1-1, with 10 bases matching TRBD1. CDR1 and CDR2 (germline): LGHDT, YNNKEL (reference sequence). There are 14 residues in the CDR3. V lost 4 bases, J lost 4 bases, and 3 bases stayed unmatched. Written as DNA, the CDR3 is TGTGCCAGCAGCCCCAGGACAGGGGGCACTGAAGCTTTCTTT. It encodes CASSPRTGGTEAFF.

The chain employs TRBV28 and TRBJ1-6; 9 nucleotides match TRBD1. This CDR3 spans 15 amino acids. J was trimmed by 10 bases and V by 5 bases; bases with no gene match: 9. Germline V gives CDR1 MDHEN, CDR2 SYDVKM. CDR3 region: CASSPTPGQGSPLHF. CDR3 sequence (DNA): TGTGCCAGCAGTCCGACCCCGGGACAGGGCTCACCCCTCCACTTT.

This chain links TRBV7-9 with TRBJ1-2, with TRBD1 matching over 8 bases. The CDR3 contains 15 residues. Trimming cost V 0 bases and J 0 bases; bases outside gene matches: 0. In germline, CDR1 is SEHNR, CDR2 FQNEAQ (reference sequence). The CDR3 loop is CASSLADRANYGYTF. In nucleotides, the CDR3 is TGTGCCAGCAGCTTAGCGGACAGGGCTAACTATGGCTACACCTTC.

The rearrangement joins TRBV2 to TRBJ1-2, with 9 bases fitting TRBD1. The J segment lost 13 bases and the V segment lost 7 bases, leaving 10 bases of the junction unmatched. CDR1 is SNHLY and CDR2 is FYNNEI in the germline V gene. This CDR3 spans 12 amino acids. CDR3 bases: TGTGCCAGCATGCGGGACAGGGTAAAAATCACCTTC. It is translated as CASMRDRVKITF.

CDR3 nucleotides: TGTGCCAGCAGCGTAAGTCAGGGTGCTGGAAACACCATATATTTT. As protein: CASSVSQGAGNTIYF. The chain carries TRBV9 and TRBJ1-3; tentative D call: TRBD1 (5 bases). Germline lookup yields CDR1 SGDLS and CDR2 YYNGEE. Trimming pared 1 base from V and 2 bases from J, leaving 10 bases between. The CDR3 contains 15 residues.

CDR3 coding DNA: TGTGCCAGCAGCTTAGTCGCGGGACCAAGGCTTGATCAGCCCCAGCATTTT. This codes for CASSLVAGPRLDQPQHF. V and J are TRBV13 and TRBJ1-5; possible D gene TRBD1, 5 bases. From germline, CDR1 is PRHDT and CDR2 FYEKMQ (reference sequence). Between the trimmed V and J ends, which lost 1 base and 5 bases, there was a span of 18 bases. This CDR3 has 17 residues. The full variable domain, rest sourced from reference TRBV13 and TRBJ1-5, is AAGVIQSPRHLIKEKRETATLKCYPIPRHDTVYWYQQGPGQDPQFLISFYEKMQSDKGSIPDRFSAQQFSDYHSELNMSSLELGDSALYFCASSLVAGPRLDQPQHFGDGTRLSIL.

This chain connects TRBV6-5 to TRBJ2-7, with TRBD1 matching over 8 bases. This CDR3 has 13 residues. V gave up 5 bases and J gave up 1 base; unmatched junction bases: 1. Germline assignment: CDR1 MNHEY and CDR2 SVGAGI. Here the CDR3 DNA reads TGTGCCAGCAGTCGGACAGGGTCCTACGAGCAGTACTTC. It codes for CASSRTGSYEQYF.

The chain has TRBV5-1 and TRBJ2-2, with D maybe TRBD2 (6 bases). Germline loops: CDR1 SGHRS, CDR2 YFSETQ. The CDR3 sequence is 16 residues long. V lost 0 bases to trimming and J lost 0 bases, with 9 bases between them. CDR3 sequence: CASSLVTGANTGELFF. As DNA, the CDR3 is TGCGCCAGCAGCTTGGTGACGGGGGCGAACACCGGGGAGCTGTTTTTT.

This sequence joins TRBV27 and TRBJ1-2; 8 bases line up with TRBD1. CDR3 length equals 13 residues. V lost 4 bases and J lost 7; bases outside the gene matches: 5. CDR1 is MNHEY and CDR2 is SMNVEV in the germline V gene (reference sequence). This chain's CDR3 is CASSYIQGGGYTF. CDR3 DNA: TGTGCCAGCAGTTACATACAGGGGGGTGGCTACACCTTC.

V and J are TRBV28 and TRBJ2-7, with D possibly matching TRBD2 (5 bases). The germline V gene encodes CDR1 MDHEN and CDR2 SYDVKM. V lost 7 bases, J lost 1 base, and 14 bases lay in between. This CDR3 contains 14 residues. The CDR3 sequence: CASNMEEESYEQYF. The CDR3 DNA reads as TGTGCCAGCAATATGGAGGAGGAGTCCTACGAGCAGTACTTC.

J is TRBJ2-5 and V is TRBV6-2 or TRBV6-3; tentative D call: TRBD1 (6 bases). This CDR3 has 17 residues. Germline V gives CDR1 MNHEY, CDR2 SVGEGT. Deletions cut 2 bases from V and 5 bases from J, with 21 bases between. The CDR3 here is CASSYGIRDNLRETQYF. CDR3 in DNA: TGTGCCAGCAGTTACGGGATCCGGGACAACCTCCGGGAGACCCAGTACTTC.

The chain is built from TRBV7-8 and TRBJ2-7, with D possibly being TRBD1 (6 bases). Germline CDR1 SGHVS, CDR2 FQNEAQ. The germline V and J ends were trimmed by 5 bases and 0 bases, with 14 bases remaining between them. The CDR3 spans 15 residues. CDR3 DNA sequence: TGTGCCAGCAGCCTACGGACAGCCATCTCCTACGAGCAGTACTTC. It is translated as CASSLRTAISYEQYF.

The chain employs TRBV7-2 and TRBJ2-3; D perhaps matches TRBD2 (6 bases). Trimming left V 5 bases short and J 4 bases short, with 16 bases between. The germline gives CDR1 SGHTA, CDR2 FQGNSA. This CDR3 contains 15 residues. In DNA, the CDR3 is TGTGCCAGCAGCCCATTTGGGACTTCCCCAGATACGCAGTATTTT. Residues: CASSPFGTSPDTQYF. The full variable domain, its missing parts supplied by reference TRBV7-2 and TRBJ2-3, is GAGVSQSPSNKVTEKGKDVELRCDPISGHTALYWYRQSLGQGLEFLIYFQGNSAPDKSGLPSDRFSAERTGGSVSTLTIQRTQQEDSAVYLCASSPFGTSPDTQYFGPGTRLTVL.

This rearrangement joins TRBV5-5 to TRBJ2-3; TRBD1 might be the D (6 bases). Germline V gene lookup returns CDR1 SGHKS and CDR2 YYEKEE (reference sequence). This CDR3 has 15 residues. Trimming cost V 0 bases and J 12 bases, with 20 bases left between them. The chain's CDR3 is CASSLEGSGTLQQYF. The CDR3, as DNA: TGTGCCAGCAGCTTGGAGGGATCAGGGACACTTCAACAGTATTTT.

The chain combines TRBV6-6 with TRBJ2-1; tentative D call: TRBD1 (6 bases). This CDR3 region has 17 residues. Germline lookup yields CDR1 MNHNY and CDR2 SVGAGI (reference sequence). V dropped 5 bases and J dropped 0 bases, with 17 bases sitting between them. This CDR3 reads CASSLDGTTSSYNEQFF. In DNA, the CDR3 is TGTGCCAGCAGTCTCGACGGGACAACGAGCTCCTACAATGAGCAGTTCTTC.

The V and J genes are TRBV19 and TRBJ1-2, with D unclear. CDR3 length: 13 residues. The germline gives CDR1 LNHDA, CDR2 SQIVND (reference sequence). V shed 4 bases and J shed 8 bases, with 14 bases lying between them. In DNA form, the CDR3 reads TGTGCCAGTAGTACACCCCCACGGTTGGGCTACACCTTC. Its protein product is CASSTPPRLGYTF.

This rearrangement joins TRBV30 to TRBJ1-2, with 7 bases identical to TRBD1. The CDR3 covers 13 residues. The J segment lost 4 bases and the V segment lost 2 bases, leaving 4 bases of the junction unmatched. Germline CDR1 GTSNPN, CDR2 SVGIG (reference sequence). CDR3 in amino acids: CAWSPTGTYGYTF. In DNA, the CDR3 is TGTGCCTGGAGTCCGACAGGGACCTATGGCTACACCTTC. The whole variable domain, filled in from reference TRBV30 and TRBJ1-2, reads SQTIHQWPATLVQPVGSPLSLECTVEGTSNPNLYWYRQAAGRGLQLLFYSVGIGQISSEVPQNLSASRPQDRQFILSSKKLLLSDSGFYLCAWSPTGTYGYTFGSGTRLTVV.